This paragraph reports one TCR beta chain. As yet, its antigen is unknown. From the reads, TCRdb called clonotypes with MiXCR, one entry per CDR3 protein. The sample consists of around 440,000 distinct CDR3 sequences, 11% of them appearing once. Germline CDR1 reads MNHEY; CDR2 reads SMNVEV (reference sequence). V lost 6 bases, J lost 6 bases, and 10 bases stayed unmatched. CDR3 length: 15 residues. This specimen belongs to a study of T cell repertoires in cytomegalovirus infection. Study-level background: The public TCR beta signatures pointed to both CMV infection and matching HLA type.

General observations from the study: The ex vivo response was dominated by HLA-C-restricted CMV-specific TCR beta clonotypes. Cumulative frequency of public TCR beta families picked out carriers of CMV plus the relevant HLA.

The sequencing input was PBMCs. This sequence was found in a human donor in good health (CMV status not recorded). Some clones in this sample may be carry-over from other donors' samples. This sequence joins TRBV27 and TRBJ2-2; TRBD2 aligns across 7 bases. CDR3 sequence reads: CASSSWEGASGELFF. CDR3 bases: TGTGCCAGCAGCTCATGGGAGGGTGCATCCGGGGAGCTGTTTTTT.